What follows is one TCR beta chain and its context. The antigen it recognizes is unknown. One base away there is no much larger clone; base qualities are not given. The sample is drawn from a study of early T cells in non-severe SARS-CoV-2 infection (dated by TCRdb to the early 2020s). With regard to the full study: Bulk RNA from unsorted whole blood was used for TCR sequencing, so alpha and beta chains could not be paired. What the work shows at the level of the full study, not this receptor alone: VDJdb matching was skewed toward anti-spike CD8 responses and likely underestimated virus-specific expansions, missing private and CD4 specificities.

The CDR1 and CDR2 encoded by the germline V gene are SGHRS and YFSETQ. V loses 3 bases at its end and J loses 6 bases; junction bases beyond the gene matches: 8. The CDR3, from cysteine to phenylalanine, totals 15 residues. Kept here is only the CDR3 DNA, which spans 45 bases and is read in frame from base 1. The study was a case-control design nested within a healthcare worker cohort in London, UK, with weekly nasopharyngeal swab PCR tests and blood sampling. Healthcare workers were recruited between 23 and 31 March 2020, during the week of the UK lockdown, and were followed weekly for up to about 15 weeks. Libraries were built with 5' RACE. The reads were generated on a NextSeq 500. Unique molecular identifiers were attached to individual cDNA molecules in the TCR library protocol so that sequencing error and PCR bias could be corrected. Both TCR alpha and beta chains were sequenced, and tight co-correlation was observed between alpha and beta sequence abundances in each sample. The published analysis was carried out like this. Decombinator V4 was used to annotate TCR sequences for V gene, J gene and CDR3. Expanded TCRs were defined as changing significantly between any two time points under a Poisson model with p below 0.0001. TCR abundances were normalised to the total number of TCRs sequenced per sample and expressed as counts per million. TRAV1-2 paired with TRAJ12, TRAJ20 or TRAJ33 defined MAIT TCRs, while TRAV10 paired with TRAJ18 defined iNKT TCRs. VDJdb, accessed 1 November 2021, was searched for CMV, EBV and SARS-CoV-2 annotated TCRs, with TCRs annotated for multiple antigens excluded. Using fastp trimming at Q25 and MiXCR clonotype assembly, TCRdb reanalyzed the public sequencing data and kept in-frame beta chains. For every CDR3 protein sequence, its rows merge into one entry that carries the most common genes and DNA. Clone size and V and J calls follow TCRdb, not the original study. The sample includes 70,000 or so distinct CDR3 sequences, with about 12% observed a single time. Of the sample, 3% to 5% falls within the top ten clones.

The TCR sequence derives from an adult who was a healthcare worker with PCR-confirmed SARS-CoV-2 infection or an uninfected control (not recorded which). Sequencing was performed on whole blood. The chain is encoded by TRBV5-1 joined to TRBJ2-2, with 7 middle bases fitting TRBD1. Here the CDR3 is given as CASSSDRAHPGELFF. Here is the DNA: TGCGCCAGCAGCTCCGACAGGGCCCACCCCGGGGAGCTGTTTTTT.